A single T cell receptor beta chain is shown here with its context. Which antigen it targets is not known. It has no much larger one-base neighbor in the sample; base qualities were not kept. The collaborating institutions used their own protocols to collect whole blood in K2EDTA tubes. For TCRbeta analysis, collaborators shipped samples in one of three forms: frozen whole blood, isolated PBMCs, or DNA extracted from either of those sample types. These data are taken from a study of blood T cell repertoires in COVID-19 (TCRdb year 2020). In terms of the full investigation: Collaborator samples came from the United States, Italy and Spain and covered acute and convalescent phases of COVID-19. Subjects who had been exposed to COVID-19, were actively infected with it, or had recovered from it provided the deeply sampled blood TCRbeta repertoires that made up the dataset. The samples were drawn from two sources: the first 160 participants of the ongoing ImmuneRACE study, and 1,000 to 1,500 subjects contributed by 6 global collaborators. The material from the prospective study consisted of cDNA or gDNA derived from T cells, B-cell-depleted T cells, or PBMCs. The repertoires were made available in a free public database intended to serve as a resource for research on the immune response to SARS-CoV-2. A de-identified subject ID, COVID-19 status, age in years and sex were almost always included in the sample metadata. HLA class I and class II types, where available, came from metadata supplied by the sample provider rather than from assay-based typing.

The CDR3 spans 18 residues, from the cysteine through the phenylalanine. Only the CDR3 DNA is retained, 54 bases long and in frame from the first base. The germline V end is reduced by 5 bases and the J end by 0 bases; junction bases left unmatched: 15. CDR1 and CDR2, looked up from the germline V gene, are LGHNT and FRNRAP. General study outcomes and caveats: The quantity of clinical and demographic metadata differed by source and by participant and was supplied without curation.

TCRbeta CDR3 regions were amplified from genomic DNA using the immunoSEQ Assay, a bias-controlled multiplex PCR. For the original study's pipeline: The number of nucleated cells in each sample was estimated by amplification of reference gene primers within the assay. To quantify the absolute abundance of each unique TCRbeta CDR3 rearrangement, sequence reads were collapsed and filtered. For each sample, productive Simpson clonality was calculated by taking the square root of Simpson's diversity index across productive rearrangements. TCRdb's version of the immuneACCESS table is confined to in-frame rearrangements and falls short of the full clone set. An unresolved V gene accounts for under half of the shortfall where checked; the remainder is of unknown origin. Clone size and the V and J calls come from that table; the DNA yielded D and trimming. This sample is represented by approximately 61,000 clones; more than 65% of them were singletons. In total, the top ten clones hold 5.5% to 7% of the sample.

The sequence was collected from a woman in her 70s with acute or convalescent COVID-19. This sequence uses TRBV12-5 and TRBJ1-1; TRBD1 agrees with 7 junctional bases. Sequencing was performed on peripheral blood. The CDR3 region: CASGPPRLSRGLNTEAFF. The DNA sequence follows: TGTGCTAGTGGTCCCCCCCGGCTCTCCAGGGGGTTGAACACTGAAGCTTTCTTT.